The source of this T cell receptor (beta chain) is a study of human T cells and chemical hapten exposure. MiXCR was run by TCRdb on the RACE reads, yielding one entry per CDR3 protein. Of around 99,000 distinct CDR3 sequences in the sample, 9.5% to 15% are singletons; the top ten hold approximately 2.1%. The time point was: patch test 1, 2 weeks after DPC sensitization. Treatment indicated: therapeutic diphenylcyclopropenone sensitization with weekly scalp DPC. The study's findings and limits: The number of TCRs over 1 in 1000 frequency stayed unchanged after DPC.

On this clonotype itself: The target antigen is unknown.

The sample was whole blood, taken in connection with sensitization to the hapten diphenylcyclopropenone (DPC). This TCR derives from a woman aged 35 to 49 with alopecia areata. Some clones in this sample may be carry-over from other donors' samples.

The CDR3 DNA is TGTGCCAGCAGTCTACCCCCGGCGCTTAGCCACGAGCAGTACTTC. It encodes CASSLPPALSHEQYF. The genes are TRBV28 and TRBJ2-7; D call uncertain. The germline V gene encodes CDR1 MDHEN and CDR2 SYDVKM. This CDR3 comprises 15 residues. V lost 5 bases to trimming and J lost 5 bases, with 19 bases between them. The complete variable domain, with remaining parts taken from reference TRBV28 and TRBJ2-7, reads DVKVTQSSRYLVKRTGEKVFLECVQDMDHENMFWYRQDPGLGLRLIYFSYDVKMKEKGDIPEGYSVSREKKERFSLILESASTNQTSMYLCASSLPPALSHEQYFGPGTRLTVT.